This TCR beta chain was obtained from a study of human T cells and chemical hapten exposure. Study-level information: After 6 days, upper back 0.01% DPC patch tests were scored.

Time point denoted: patch test 2, 6 weeks after DPC sensitization. Treatment given: therapeutic diphenylcyclopropenone sensitization with weekly scalp DPC. This clonotype came up a few times. Using its own MiXCR run on the RACE reads, TCRdb lists one record per CDR3 protein. The data show a few hundred thousand distinct CDR3 sequences, under 6.5% seen once. CDR3 size: 14 residues. The V and J ends lost 5 bases and 4 bases respectively, with 12 bases between them. The germline gives CDR1 MNHEY, CDR2 SVGEGT. The receptor was isolated from a young woman with alopecia areata. Some clones in this sample may be carry-over from other donors' samples. The chain uses TRBV6-2 or TRBV6-3 and TRBJ1-5, with no clear D. The input for sequencing was whole blood, taken in connection with sensitization to the hapten diphenylcyclopropenone (DPC). CDR3 nucleotides: TGTGCCAGCAGTCCTACAGTGGGGAATCAGCCCCAGCATTTT. This sequence encodes CASSPTVGNQPQHF.